The present T cell receptor (beta chain) was sequenced within a study of T cell repertoires in cytomegalovirus infection. Whole-study context: CMV infection together with matching HLA type was indicated by public TCR beta signatures.

This clonotype was seen more than once but under ten times. The antigen remains unidentified. TCRdb re-called the reads through MiXCR, storing one row per CDR3 protein. The table includes roughly 630,000 distinct CDR3 sequences, approximately 24% detected once. Germline V gives CDR1 PRHDT, CDR2 FYEKMQ (reference sequence). J lost 0 bases, V lost 4 bases, and 12 bases had no gene match. The CDR3 is 18 amino acids. Regarding the study as a whole: HLA-C-restricted CMV-specific TCR beta clonotypes prevailed in the ex vivo response.

Sequenced: CD8+ T cells from PBMCs. The rearrangement uses TRBV13 and TRBJ1-5, with 7 bases identical to TRBD1. The sequence came from a human donor in good health (CMV status not recorded). Some clones in this sample may be carry-over from other donors' samples. The CDR3: CASSSYRDRAYSNQPQHF. As DNA, the CDR3 is TGTGCCAGCAGCTCCTACCGGGACAGAGCTTATAGCAATCAGCCCCAGCATTTT.